The 10 T cell receptor beta chains given below trace back to one sample, sequenced in a study of blood T cell repertoires in COVID-19 (dated by TCRdb to the early 2020s). Library preparation was by the immunoSEQ multiplex PCR assay. This immuneACCESS table, as held by TCRdb, lists in-frame sequences with V and J called but not all clones. Of the missing ones, under half trace to an unresolved V gene in checked studies; the others have no known cause. Recorded for this sample are about 180,000 clones; 70% to 90% of them occurred a single time. 3.5% to 5% of the sample is held by the ten biggest clonotypes. The sample was peripheral blood. All receptors derive from a woman under 40 with acute or convalescent COVID-19.

The V gene is TRBV5-1, the J gene TRBJ2-1, with D possibly matching TRBD1 (6 bases). The CDR3 totals 15 residues. Germline CDR1 SGHRS, CDR2 YFSETQ. V lost 2 bases and J lost 2, with 11 bases in between. The CDR3 sequence is CASSLQGITYNEQFF. The CDR3 DNA reads TGCGCCAGCAGCTTACAGGGAATAACCTACAATGAGCAGTTCTTC.

The rearrangement links TRBV9 to TRBJ2-1; 14 positions agree with TRBD2. This CDR3 comprises 16 residues. Germline V gives CDR1 SGDLS, CDR2 YYNGEE. V dropped 0 bases and J dropped 9; count of bases not matched to a gene: 5. The CDR3 loop is CASSVAGTSGSGEQFF. The CDR3 nucleotides read TGTGCCAGCAGCGTAGCGGGGACTAGCGGGAGTGGTGAGCAGTTCTTC.

The chain has TRBV5-4 and TRBJ2-3, with 7 bases identical to TRBD1. Unmatched junction bases numbered 5, after V lost 1 base and J lost 0 bases. The germline V gene encodes CDR1 SGHNT and CDR2 YYREEE (reference sequence). This CDR3 has 16 residues. The CDR3 DNA is TGTGCCAGCAGCTTGTCCGGACAGGCAAGCACAGATACGCAGTATTTT. Its translation is CASSLSGQASTDTQYF.

The V gene is TRBV7-2, the J gene TRBJ1-5; D is unclear. V was pared by 2 bases and J by 6 bases, with 5 bases between. Germline loops: CDR1 SGHTA, CDR2 FQGNSA. CDR3 length: 12 amino acids. CDR3 nucleotides: TGTGCCAGCAGCTTATACAGTCAGCCCCAGCATTTT. It codes for CASSLYSQPQHF.

This clone was recorded once. This chain joins TRBV2 and TRBJ1-2, with D possibly TRBD1 on 6 matching bases. This CDR3 has 13 amino acids. In germline, CDR1 is SNHLY, CDR2 FYNNEI. V gave up 7 bases and J gave up 7 bases, with 16 bases separating them. CDR3 nucleotides: TGTGCCAGCATATTAGAGACAGGCGGTGGCTACACCTTC. This codes for CASILETGGGYTF.

CDR3 amino acids: CSVGFRLALKNEQFF. The CDR3, as DNA: TGCAGCGTTGGGTTTCGACTAGCGTTAAAGAATGAGCAGTTCTTC. The chain links TRBV29-1 to TRBJ2-1; 8 bases are a match to TRBD2. The CDR3 runs to 15 residues. V lost 4 bases and J lost 7; bases outside the gene matches: 12. The germline V gene encodes CDR1 SQVTM and CDR2 ANQGSEA.

The rearrangement joins TRBV28 to TRBJ1-1, with unresolved D. The germline V gene has CDR1 MDHEN and CDR2 SYDVKM. The CDR3 loop spans 12 amino acids. V was pared by 5 bases and J by 7 bases, with 11 bases between. The CDR3 region has the DNA TGTGCCAGCAGTACGGTCCTCTATGAAGCTTTCTTT. This gives the protein CASSTVLYEAFF. Combining the CDR3 with reference TRBV28 and TRBJ1-1 gives the whole variable domain DVKVTQSSRYLVKRTGEKVFLECVQDMDHENMFWYRQDPGLGLRLIYFSYDVKMKEKGDIPEGYSVSREKKERFSLILESASTNQTSMYLCASSTVLYEAFFGQGTRLTVV.

The chain combines TRBV6-5 with TRBJ2-3; a possible D gene is TRBD2 (6 bases). V lost 2 bases, J lost 0 bases, and 9 bases lay in between. The CDR3 is 15 amino acids. Germline assignment: CDR1 MNHEY and CDR2 SVGAGI. CDR3 DNA: TGTGCCAGCAGTTACAGGGCGGGAAGCACAGATACGCAGTATTTT. Amino acids: CASSYRAGSTDTQYF.

V is TRBV7-9 and J is TRBJ2-3; 7 nucleotides align to TRBD2. J was trimmed by 6 bases and V by 11 bases; bases with no gene match: 11. There are 13 residues in the CDR3. The germline CDR1 and CDR2 sequences are SEHNR and FQNEAQ (reference sequence). CDR3 sequence reads: CAQSGTPMDTQYF. CDR3 DNA: TGTGCCCAAAGCGGGACTCCCATGGATACGCAGTATTTT.

The V call is TRBV7-9, the J call TRBJ2-3; 11 nucleotides match TRBD2. Looked up from germline, CDR1 is SEHNR and CDR2 is FQNEAQ (reference sequence). Germline trimming cut 6 bases from V and 1 base from J; bases unmatched to any gene: 0. There are 14 residues in the CDR3. As DNA, the CDR3 is TGTGCCAGCAGACTAGCGGGAGGCACAGATACGCAGTATTTT. Amino acids: CASRLAGGTDTQYF.